Described below is a single T cell receptor (beta chain) sequence and its context. In the study's own analysis: The authors estimated nucleated cell counts from reference gene primer amplification. Only in-frame clones appear in the TCRdb table, and some are missing; sequencing was by immunoSEQ multiplex PCR. V, J and clone size derive from that table, while D and trimming were established from the DNA sequence. The profile covers some 90,000 clones, with around four fifths appearing a single time and over 10% taken by the ten largest. The data derive from a study of blood T cell repertoires in COVID-19. The overall study: COVID-19 samples from acute and convalescent phases originated in the United States, Italy and Spain.

The CDR3 consists of 14 residues. Germline CDR1 reads SGHRS; CDR2 reads YFSETQ. Trimming cost V 7 bases and J 8 bases; bases outside gene matches: 8. The specimen sequenced was peripheral blood. V is TRBV5-1 and J is TRBJ2-1; 11 bases match TRBD1. The sequence came from a human donor in a cohort sampled during active COVID-19. The CDR3 is CASFKGQGGDEQFF. CDR3 sequence (DNA): TGCGCCAGCTTTAAGGGACAGGGGGGTGATGAGCAGTTCTTC.